What follows describes a single T cell receptor beta chain. As handled by the study authors: Cell counts per sample came from amplifying reference gene primers. Profiling relied on immunoSEQ multiplex PCR, and the TCRdb table lists in-frame clones only, not all of them. V and J calls and clone size are as listed in that table; D and trimming were resolved from the DNA. The sample contains about 300,000 clones, about nine tenths of which appear only once. This specimen belongs to a study of blood T cell repertoires in COVID-19. The receptor was derived from a woman aged 25 to 39 who had recovered from COVID-19. The sequenced sample was peripheral blood.

CDR3 loop: CASSGGTDYEQYF. The CDR3 DNA is TGCGCCAGCAGCGGAGGGACAGACTACGAGCAGTACTTC. This chain joins TRBV5-1 and TRBJ2-7, with D possibly being TRBD1 (7 bases). The V and J ends lost 4 bases and 3 bases respectively, with 11 bases between them. Germline values: CDR1 SGHRS, CDR2 YFSETQ. This CDR3 is built from 13 residues.